The 11 T cell receptor beta chains below were found in one sample sequenced in a study of T cells after yellow fever vaccination. TCRdb redid the calling of the 5' RACE reads with MiXCR, one entry per CDR3 protein. In the table there are about 500,000 distinct CDR3 sequences, about a sixth of which are singletons. Sample: PBMCs, taken 4 to 5 days after the first yellow fever vaccination. The receptors were sampled from a man younger than 35 who received the YFV17D yellow fever vaccine.

This chain uses TRBV4-1 with TRBJ2-2; D uncertain. The CDR3 consists of 17 residues. The V end was cut by 0 bases, the J end by 4 bases, with 15 bases between. The germline V gene encodes CDR1 MGHRA and CDR2 YSYEKL. This CDR3 reads CASSQEEETMLTGELFF. For the CDR3, the DNA is TGCGCCAGCAGCCAAGAAGAGGAAACCATGCTCACCGGGGAGCTGTTTTTT.

There are a few counts of this clonotype. The rearrangement uses TRBV5-1 and TRBJ2-5, with a possible D match to TRBD2 (6 bases). The V end was cut by 0 bases, the J end by 3 bases, with 12 bases between. CDR1 and CDR2 (germline): SGHRS, YFSETQ. The CDR3 runs 15 residues. The CDR3 here is CASSLAVAAKETQYF. The CDR3 DNA sequence: TGCGCCAGCAGCTTGGCAGTAGCGGCCAAAGAGACCCAGTACTTC.

This clonotype was recorded a few times. V gene TRBV11-2 combines with J gene TRBJ2-1; D not certain. The CDR3 has 13 amino acids. Trimming removed 0 bases at V and 13 bases at J, with 13 bases between. The germline gives CDR1 SGHAT, CDR2 FQNNGV. CDR3 loop: CASSLDLRRIQFF. The CDR3, as DNA: TGTGCCAGCAGCTTAGATCTGAGGCGTATCCAGTTCTTC.

This clonotype has just a few counts. The chain links TRBV28 to TRBJ2-3; 10 bases agree with TRBD2. CDR1 and CDR2 (germline): MDHEN, SYDVKM. The CDR3 is made up of 17 amino acids. V was clipped by 1 base and J by 2 bases; unmatched bases: 6. Here the CDR3 reads CASSLLVAGGPTDTQYF. CDR3 DNA: TGTGCCAGCAGTTTATTGGTAGCGGGGGGACCCACAGATACGCAGTATTTT.

This chain uses TRBV7-8 with TRBJ2-5, with D possibly TRBD1 on 5 matching bases. Looked up from germline, CDR1 is SGHVS and CDR2 is FQNEAQ. The CDR3 runs to 14 residues. V was trimmed by 1 base and J by 7 bases, leaving 13 bases between them. The CDR3 loop reads CASSLDRSFGTQYF. The DNA for the CDR3 is TGTGCCAGCAGCTTAGACAGGTCTTTCGGGACCCAGTACTTC.

The chain is built from TRBV12-3 or TRBV12-4 and TRBJ2-5; 7 bases line up with TRBD1. The CDR3 is 16 amino acids. With V trimmed by 6 bases and J by 2 bases, 12 bases remained unmatched. The CDR3 nucleotides are TGTGCCAGCAGGGGTCGACAGGGTAGAGGACAAGAGACCCAGTACTTC. Protein product: CASRGRQGRGQETQYF.

Ten or more counts support this clonotype. This chain connects TRBV20-1 to TRBJ1-5, with D possibly TRBD1 on 5 matching bases. Germline CDR1 and CDR2: DFQATT and SNEGSKA (reference sequence). CDR3 length equals 14 residues. V was shortened by 4 bases and J by 9 bases, with 19 bases between the two germline ends. CDR3 sequence: CSATGTGESGPQHF. The CDR3 DNA follows: TGCAGTGCTACCGGGACCGGGGAGTCAGGGCCCCAGCATTTT.

This clonotype was seen a few times. The rearrangement joins TRBV12-3 or TRBV12-4 to TRBJ2-2; tentatively, D is TRBD1 (6 bases). The CDR3 length is 15 residues. Trimming shortened V by 5 bases and J by 6 bases, and 16 bases separated the two germline ends. CDR3 region: CASSPPGQRAGELFF. Written as DNA, the CDR3 is TGTGCCAGCAGTCCACCAGGACAGAGGGCCGGGGAGCTGTTTTTT.

The V call is TRBV5-1, the J call TRBJ2-5, with a tentative D call TRBD1 (5 bases). The CDR3 is made up of 15 amino acids. Germline CDR1 and CDR2: SGHRS and YFSETQ. Trimming left V 4 bases short and J 1 base short, with 14 bases between. CDR3 coding DNA: TGCGCCAGCAGCGGCCGAGACAGCATCCAAGAGACCCAGTACTTC. Its translation is CASSGRDSIQETQYF.

The rearrangement links TRBV7-2 to TRBJ1-1, with D uncertain. This CDR3 has 13 amino acids. V shed 5 bases and J shed 6 bases, with 13 bases lying between them. The germline gives CDR1 SGHTA, CDR2 FQGNSA. The CDR3 sequence: CASSPEAGAEAFF. CDR3 bases: TGTGCCAGCAGCCCGGAGGCCGGGGCTGAAGCTTTCTTT.

There are a few counts of this clonotype. This sequence joins TRBV5-6 and TRBJ2-7; 8 bases are shared with TRBD1. The germline gives CDR1 SGHDT, CDR2 YYEEEE. The CDR3 is made up of 16 amino acids. V was pared by 1 base and J by 1 base, with 7 bases of the junction left unmatched. Here the CDR3 reads CASSLTSGTGSYEQYV. Here the CDR3 DNA reads TGTGCCAGCAGCTTGACCTCCGGGACAGGATCCTACGAGCAGTACGTC.